Listed here are 30 T cell receptor beta chains from one sample, sequenced in a study of cytotoxic CD8 clonotypes in ibrutinib-treated CLL. Sequencing used immunoSEQ multiplex PCR; TCRdb keeps in-frame clones, though not all of them. Found here are some 200,000 clones, around 75% of them singletons; the top ten hold 5.9%. Specimen: PBMCs, collected after 12 months of ibrutinib treatment. The receptors were sampled from a human donor with chronic lymphocytic leukemia.

The chain couples TRBV30 to TRBJ1-1, with D perhaps matching TRBD1 (5 bases). This CDR3 is 11 amino acids long. The V and J ends lost 3 bases and 7 bases respectively, with 9 bases between them. Germline lookup yields CDR1 GTSNPN and CDR2 SVGIG (reference sequence). CDR3 in DNA: TGTGCCTGGAGGGGGCCCGGTGAAGCTTTCTTT. It yields the protein CAWRGPGEAFF.

V gene TRBV18 combines with J gene TRBJ1-2; 8 nucleotides line up with TRBD1. This CDR3 comprises 14 residues. The V segment lost 1 base and the J segment 7 bases; nucleotides outside the gene matches: 5. From germline, CDR1 is KGHSH and CDR2 LQKENI. This chain's CDR3 is CASSPRQQGGGYTF. The CDR3 bases are TGTGCCAGCTCACCACGTCAACAGGGGGGTGGCTACACCTTC.

The CDR3 spells CSVESSRDTQYF. Here the CDR3 DNA reads TGCAGCGTTGAATCTTCGCGGGATACGCAGTATTTT. The V gene is TRBV29-1, the J gene TRBJ2-3; D is unclear. The CDR3 runs to 12 residues. V was pared by 2 bases and J by 6 bases, with 9 bases between. Germline V gene lookup returns CDR1 SQVTM and CDR2 ANQGSEA.

The V call is TRBV6-5, the J call TRBJ2-5, with D perhaps matching TRBD2 (6 bases). The last part of the DNA fits TRBJ2-7 better; the J call may be wrong. The CDR3 is 15 residues long. The V gene's germline CDR1 is MNHEY and CDR2 SVGAGI. The CDR3 DNA sequence: TGTGCCAGCAGTTACCCTGCTAGCGTTTCCTACGAGCAGTACTTC. Protein sequence: CASSYPASVSYEQYF.

The chain links TRBV28 to TRBJ1-5; D is ambiguous. CDR3 size: 13 residues. Looked up from germline, CDR1 is MDHEN and CDR2 is SYDVKM. Deletions cut 3 bases from V and 6 bases from J, with 9 bases between. CDR3 region: CASSFGSRQPQHF. Written as DNA, the CDR3 is TGTGCCAGCAGTTTCGGGTCCCGTCAGCCCCAGCATTTT. The entire variable domain, with the rest obtained from reference TRBV28 and TRBJ1-5, is as follows: DVKVTQSSRYLVKRTGEKVFLECVQDMDHENMFWYRQDPGLGLRLIYFSYDVKMKEKGDIPEGYSVSREKKERFSLILESASTNQTSMYLCASSFGSRQPQHFGDGTRLSIL.

CDR3 coding DNA: TGCGCCAGCAGCTTGGGGACTGGGGAGGGAGAGACCCAGTACTTC. Translating gives CASSLGTGEGETQYF. This chain links TRBV5-1 with TRBJ2-5; 7 bases agree with TRBD2. The germline V gene encodes CDR1 SGHRS and CDR2 YFSETQ. J was trimmed by 4 bases and V by 0 bases; bases with no gene match: 6. The CDR3 consists of 15 residues.

The sample holds many counts of this clone. The chain couples TRBV21-1 to TRBJ1-1. TRBV21-1 constitutes a pseudogene. The CDR3 runs to 15 residues. The CDR3 DNA is TGTGCCAGCAGCAGGGGGCGGGGGATGAACACTGAAGCTTTCTTT. Encoded protein: CASSRGRGMNTEAFF.

This clone came up a few times. The rearrangement joins TRBV2 to TRBJ1-5; perhaps TRBD1 as D (6 bases). The CDR3 spans 14 residues. V was trimmed by 3 bases and J by 5 bases, leaving 11 bases between them. Germline-derived CDR1 and CDR2 are SNHLY and FYNNEI. For the CDR3, the DNA is TGTGCCAGCAGTGACGTAGGGGGTTATCAGCCCCAGCATTTT. It translates to CASSDVGGYQPQHF. Full variable domain (outside the CDR3, taken from reference TRBV2 and TRBJ1-5): EPEVTQTPSHQVTQMGQEVILRCVPISNHLYFYWYRQILGQKVEFLVSFYNNEISEKSEIFDDQFSVERPDGSNFTLKIRSTKLEDSAMYFCASSDVGGYQPQHFGDGTRLSIL.

This clone showed up just a few times. The chain links TRBV2 to TRBJ2-5; tentatively, D is TRBD1 (6 bases). Germline V gives CDR1 SNHLY, CDR2 FYNNEI. The CDR3 extends over 14 amino acids. V lost 8 bases and J 0 bases, leaving 13 bases between the germline ends. This CDR3 reads CASGRGQYQETQYF. CDR3 DNA sequence: TGTGCCAGCGGACGCGGACAGTACCAAGAGACCCAGTACTTC.

The rearrangement uses TRBV12-5 and TRBJ2-7, with a tentative D call TRBD1 (6 bases). Trimming removed 2 bases from V and 6 bases from J, with 20 bases in between. This CDR3 is 16 amino acids long. The germline CDR1 and CDR2 sequences are LGHNT and FRNRAP. This chain's CDR3 is CASGLFRQAVSGEQYF. As DNA, the CDR3 is TGTGCTAGTGGTTTGTTCCGACAGGCTGTCTCAGGCGAGCAGTACTTC.

The V call is TRBV4-2, the J call TRBJ2-7; 9 bases match TRBD2. The V gene end was trimmed by 1 base and the J gene end by 7 bases; junction bases not matched to a gene: 17. Per the germline V gene, CDR1 is LGHNA and CDR2 is YNFKEQ. This CDR3 contains 18 residues. The CDR3 protein is CASSQVASGATLFWEQYF. Here the CDR3 DNA reads TGTGCCAGCAGCCAAGTGGCTAGCGGGGCTACTCTATTCTGGGAGCAGTACTTC.

The chain links TRBV18 to TRBJ1-1; D is possibly TRBD1 (5 bases). The V end lost 0 bases, the J end lost 7 bases, and 12 bases lay between the germline ends. The germline CDR1 and CDR2 sequences are KGHSH and LQKENI. The CDR3 runs to 14 residues. The chain's CDR3 is CASSPPQGVNEAFF. The CDR3 nucleotides are TGTGCCAGCTCACCACCCCAGGGAGTTAATGAAGCTTTCTTT.

The chain carries TRBV9 and TRBJ2-7, with 8 positions matching TRBD2. With V trimmed by 4 bases and J by 3 bases, 9 bases remained unmatched. Germline V gene lookup returns CDR1 SGDLS and CDR2 YYNGEE. The CDR3 runs 15 residues. The CDR3 DNA is TGTGCCAGCAGCCTCCGGGCGGGAGGATTCTACGAGCAGTACTTC. Its translation is CASSLRAGGFYEQYF.

V gene TRBV28 combines with J gene TRBJ1-2, with TRBD1 identical over 8 bases. V shed 6 bases, J shed 2 bases, and the junction held 11 bases outside the gene matches. The CDR3 extends over 16 amino acids. CDR1 and CDR2 from the germline V gene are MDHEN and SYDVKM. The CDR3 loop reads CASRPGQVAVNYGYTF. CDR3 bases: TGTGCCAGCAGGCCGGGACAGGTCGCCGTAAACTATGGCTACACCTTC.

The chain joins TRBV19 to TRBJ1-2; no clear D. The V end was cut by 7 bases, the J end by 8 bases, with 17 bases between. CDR1 LNHDA and CDR2 SQIVND come from the germline V gene (reference sequence). The CDR3 is 13 amino acids. CDR3 in DNA: TGTGCCAGTAACTTACAGCCTCTGGAGGGCTACACCTTC. Translation: CASNLQPLEGYTF.

The gene calls are TRBV20-1 and TRBJ1-2; D is possibly TRBD1 (6 bases). CDR3 length equals 10 residues. Germline V gene sequence: CDR1 DFQATT, CDR2 SNEGSKA (reference sequence). Trimming cost V 5 bases and J 8 bases, with 9 bases left between them. The CDR3 bases are TGCAGTGCTCACAGGGAAGGCTACACCTTC. This sequence encodes CSAHREGYTF.

For this clone: The sample holds other DNA sequences that translate to the same CDR3. The CDR3 region is CAWTRGSNQPQHF. CDR3 DNA: TGTGCCTGGACTCGGGGTAGCAATCAGCCCCAGCATTTT. The J gene is TRBJ1-5, the V gene TRBV30; D not resolved. Per germline, CDR1 GTSNPN and CDR2 SVGIG (reference sequence). The CDR3 covers 13 residues. V dropped 4 bases and J dropped 0 bases, with 7 bases sitting between them.

The rearrangement uses TRBV5-1 and TRBJ2-3, with 14 bases identical to TRBD2. CDR3 length: 19 residues. After removal of 4 bases from V and 0 bases from J, the junction contained 10 bases not matched to a gene. The germline V gene encodes CDR1 SGHRS and CDR2 YFSETQ. CDR3 sequence reads: CASSLGLAGALRSTDTQYF. CDR3 DNA sequence: TGCGCCAGCAGCCTGGGACTAGCGGGGGCCCTACGCAGCACAGATACGCAGTATTTT. The full variable domain, completed using reference TRBV5-1 and TRBJ2-3, is KAGVTQTPRYLIKTRGQQVTLSCSPISGHRSVSWYQQTPGQGLQFLFEYFSETQRNKGNFPGRFSGRQFSNSRSEMNVSTLELGDSALYLCASSLGLAGALRSTDTQYFGPGTRLTVL.

The chain couples TRBV29-1 to TRBJ2-1; D might be TRBD1 (6 bases). Germline loops: CDR1 SQVTM, CDR2 ANQGSEA. V was cut by 6 bases and J by 0 bases, with 9 bases left in between. CDR3 length: 13 amino acids. CDR3: CSVGTSSYNEQFF. The CDR3 coding sequence is TGCAGCGTAGGGACAAGCTCCTACAATGAGCAGTTCTTC.

The rearrangement joins TRBV7-3 to TRBJ1-1, with 10 bases identical to TRBD1. J was trimmed by 11 bases and V by 4 bases; bases with no gene match: 7. The germline V gene has CDR1 SGHTA and CDR2 FQGTGA. The length of the CDR3 is 13 residues. The CDR3 loop is CASSSGTGEFAFF. CDR3 in DNA: TGTGCCAGCAGCTCTGGGACAGGGGAGTTCGCTTTCTTT.

The chain is built from TRBV7-8 and TRBJ1-1; no definite D call. Per germline, CDR1 SGHVS and CDR2 FQNEAQ. This CDR3 spans 13 amino acids. V lost 3 bases and J 3 bases, leaving 8 bases between the germline ends. The CDR3 region is CASSFERDTEAFF. The CDR3 nucleotides read TGTGCCAGCAGCTTCGAACGGGACACTGAAGCTTTCTTT.

V is TRBV18 and J is TRBJ1-1; D call uncertain. V dropped 9 bases and J dropped 2 bases, with 13 bases sitting between them. This CDR3 comprises 13 residues. CDR1 and CDR2 (germline): KGHSH, LQKENI. Here the CDR3 DNA reads TGTGCCAGTAGGGAAGGCAGAAACACTGAAGCTTTCTTT. Translated, it gives CASREGRNTEAFF.

This clone was seen a handful of times. The chain links TRBV7-9 to TRBJ2-5; no definite D call. CDR1 is SEHNR, CDR2 FQNEAQ, per germline (reference sequence). This CDR3 spans 11 amino acids. Trimming pared 5 bases from V and 5 bases from J, leaving 6 bases between. The CDR3 DNA reads as TGTGCCAGCAGCCAATTGGAGACCCAGTACTTC. Translating gives CASSQLETQYF.

This sequence joins TRBV28 and TRBJ1-2, with a weak D call TRBD1 (5 bases). Trimming took 8 bases from V and 2 from J, leaving 18 bases between them. In germline, CDR1 is MDHEN, CDR2 SYDVKM. The CDR3 extends over 15 amino acids. The CDR3 DNA sequence: TGTGCCAGCGCCAACGGGGGACCTAGAAACTATGGCTACACCTTC. It specifies CASANGGPRNYGYTF.

V and J are TRBV11-2 and TRBJ2-1, with TRBD1 as a possible D gene (5 bases). CDR3 length: 17 amino acids. Trimming took 0 bases from V and 0 from J, leaving 12 bases between them. Per germline, CDR1 SGHAT and CDR2 FQNNGV. Written as DNA, the CDR3 is TGTGCCAGCAGCTTAGATTTCAGGGTTAGCTCCTACAATGAGCAGTTCTTC. Translating it yields CASSLDFRVSSYNEQFF.

V is TRBV27 and J is TRBJ1-4, with no clear D. V lost 8 bases and J 0 bases, leaving 10 bases between the germline ends. CDR1 and CDR2 (germline): MNHEY, SMNVEV (reference sequence). This CDR3 has 14 residues. CDR3 sequence: CASGIPTTNEKLFF. The CDR3 DNA is TGTGCCAGCGGCATTCCTACAACTAATGAAAAACTGTTTTTT.

For the CDR3, the DNA is TGCAGCGTTGTCGGCTTCGCGGCTTTCTTT. As protein: CSVVGFAAFF. This chain connects TRBV29-1 to TRBJ1-1; D remains ambiguous. Germline V CDR1 and CDR2: SQVTM, ANQGSEA. V dropped 4 bases and J dropped 11 bases, with 11 bases sitting between them. The CDR3 has 10 amino acids.

V is TRBV7-2 and J is TRBJ2-5; unclear D gene. CDR1 and CDR2 (germline): SGHTA, FQGNSA. V shed 2 bases and J shed 9 bases, with 22 bases lying between them. The CDR3 is 16 residues long. The CDR3 DNA follows: TGTGCCAGCAGCTTAAAGTCGGGCCATGAGAAGAGTGCCCAGTACTTC. It encodes CASSLKSGHEKSAQYF.

In its sample, this clone was seen a few times. CDR3 protein: CAWSVAVSGYTF. The CDR3 nucleotides read TGTGCCTGGAGTGTAGCGGTGAGCGGCTACACCTTC. This rearrangement joins TRBV30 to TRBJ1-2; D is uncertain. This CDR3 contains 12 residues. The V end lost 0 bases, the J end lost 8 bases, and 10 bases lay between the germline ends. Germline loops: CDR1 GTSNPN, CDR2 SVGIG (reference sequence).

This rearrangement joins TRBV5-1 to TRBJ2-1; maybe TRBD1 (6 bases). This CDR3 has 13 amino acids. Trimming left V 1 base short and J 10 bases short, with 12 bases between. CDR1 is SGHRS, CDR2 YFSETQ, per germline. The CDR3 loop is CASSLNRAREQFF. In DNA, the CDR3 is TGCGCCAGCAGCTTGAACAGGGCAAGGGAGCAGTTCTTC.